The subject of this entry is one TCR beta chain. Antigen: not known. Profiled with immunoSEQ multiplex PCR; TCRdb holds only in-frame clones, not every one. The sample includes over 100,000 clones, 90% to 95% seen only once; the top ten take approximately 0.11%. This entry belongs to a study of graft-versus-host responses after intestinal transplantation. The V gene's germline CDR1 is KGHSH and CDR2 LQKENI. The CDR3 consists of 14 residues. Trimming left V 6 bases short and J 5 bases short, with 14 bases between. Overall study findings and caveats: Recipient marrow held GvH clones, some first seen in ileum or blood.

Source: unstimulated CD4+ T cells sorted from spleen or lymph node cells, taken before intestinal transplant. The gene calls are TRBV18 and TRBJ1-5; weak D call: TRBD1 (5 bases). The TCR was taken from a human donor who received an intestinal transplant. CDR3 sequence: CASSPGPWDQPQHF. The CDR3 DNA reads TGTGCCAGCTCCCCGGGACCATGGGATCAGCCCCAGCATTTT.